Listed here is a single T cell receptor (beta chain). This sample is drawn from a study of blood T cell repertoires in COVID-19. Study background: COVID-19 samples collected from the United States, Italy and Spain covered acute and convalescent phases. The analysed material was cDNA or gDNA that came from T cells, B-cell-depleted T cells, or PBMCs.

Germline V gene sequence: CDR1 SQVTM, CDR2 ANQGSEA. The CDR3 spans 13 residues. The V gene end was trimmed by 7 bases and the J gene end by 5 bases; junction bases not matched to a gene: 10. As handled by the study authors: By means of reference gene primer amplification, nucleated cell counts were estimated. Data came from immunoSEQ multiplex PCR; TCRdb stores just in-frame clones and leaves some out. That table is the source of V, J and clone size, and D and trimming were worked out from the DNA. The table shows around 200,000 clones, with roughly 89% occurring only once. Sequencing used peripheral blood. The chain links TRBV29-1 to TRBJ2-5; 7 bases match TRBD1. This TCR was sampled from a man between 45 and 60 years old with acute or convalescent COVID-19. As DNA, the CDR3 is TGCAGCGCAAACAGGGGAGTGGGGGAGACCCAGTACTTC. Its translation: CSANRGVGETQYF.